This paragraph covers one TCR beta chain sequence. The data stem from a study of a mutant IDH1 vaccine in newly diagnosed glioma. Assay: immunoSEQ multiplex PCR; the TCRdb copy retains only in-frame clones and omits some. In the table there are around 54,000 clones, about 82% of which are singletons. The time point here: baseline, week 1 (first vaccination visit). The sample's treatment: pre-vaccination baseline after standard-of-care therapy. The sequence came from a man younger than 35 with glioma. The sample here was PBMCs, taken from a glioma patient treated with radiotherapy, temozolomide or both.

The DNA for the CDR3 is TGCAGTGCTACAGGGCTCTCGAGAGCTTTCTTT. Amino acids: CSATGLSRAFF. The chain employs TRBV20-1 and TRBJ1-1, with a possible D match to TRBD1 (5 bases). CDR1 DFQATT and CDR2 SNEGSKA come from the germline V gene (reference sequence). V lost 4 bases to trimming and J lost 10 bases, with 13 bases between them. The CDR3 sequence is 11 residues long.